The next 32 T cell receptor beta chains were all read from a single sample in a study of blood T cell repertoires in COVID-19. Measured with immunoSEQ multiplex PCR; TCRdb has only the in-frame clones, and not every one. The table has 250,000 to 300,000 clones, approximately 85% seen once. The material sequenced was peripheral blood. These receptors all stem from a woman between 70 and 85 years old with acute or convalescent COVID-19.

This clone was detected only a few times. The genes are TRBV6-1 and TRBJ1-2; D remains ambiguous. The CDR3 extends over 12 amino acids. Trimming took 2 bases from V and 8 from J, leaving 9 bases between them. Germline V gives CDR1 MNHNS, CDR2 SASEGT. CDR3 DNA sequence: TGTGCCAGCAGTGAACGGGGTTGGGGCTACACCTTC. It encodes CASSERGWGYTF.

J is TRBJ1-1 and V is TRBV3-1 (or the pseudogene TRBV3-2); D uncertain. From germline, CDR1 is LGHDT and CDR2 YNNKEL (reference sequence). The CDR3 totals 15 residues. Trimming removed 2 bases from V and 1 base from J, with 11 bases in between. CDR3 nucleotide sequence: TGTGCCAGCAGCCAATATCCCACTGCGAACACTGAAGCTTTCTTT. Its protein is CASSQYPTANTEAFF.

In regard to this clone: The identical CDR3 is also encoded by other nucleotide sequences in the sample. This sequence joins TRBV5-1 and TRBJ1-4, with 11 positions matching TRBD1. This CDR3 spans 16 amino acids. The J segment lost 8 bases and the V segment lost 4 bases, leaving 10 bases of the junction unmatched. The germline gives CDR1 SGHRS, CDR2 YFSETQ. The CDR3 spells CASSPGTGGLEEKLFF. For the CDR3, the DNA is TGCGCCAGCAGCCCCGGGACAGGGGGGTTAGAGGAAAAACTGTTTTTT.

The V gene is TRBV3-1 (or the pseudogene TRBV3-2), the J gene TRBJ1-1, with 10 positions matching TRBD1. Germline V lookup: CDR1 LGHDT, CDR2 YNNKEL (reference sequence). The CDR3 is 15 residues long. Losses at the gene ends were 2 bases for V and 5 bases for J; bases not matched to a gene: 5. The CDR3 reads CASSQPDRGRTEAFF. The CDR3 nucleotides read TGTGCCAGCAGCCAACCAGACAGGGGGCGAACTGAAGCTTTCTTT.

The V and J genes are TRBV4-1 and TRBJ2-3; D is uncertain. The CDR3 totals 15 residues. The V gene lost 4 bases and the J gene lost 6 bases, with 17 bases spanning the gap. Germline values: CDR1 MGHRA, CDR2 YSYEKL. The CDR3 DNA reads as TGCGCCAGCAGCCCTACGACTGGTCGGCGGGATACGCAGTATTTT. It codes for CASSPTTGRRDTQYF.

This chain uses TRBV2 with TRBJ2-7; 10 bases match TRBD1. There are 14 residues in the CDR3. After removal of 4 bases from V and 7 bases from J, the junction contained 7 bases not matched to a gene. The germline gives CDR1 SNHLY, CDR2 FYNNEI. The CDR3 region is CASSADRGTFEQYF. CDR3 DNA: TGTGCCAGCAGTGCGGACAGGGGGACTTTTGAGCAGTACTTC.

The chain links TRBV5-1 to TRBJ1-6; TRBD1 matches at 7 bases. The CDR3 contains 14 residues. In germline, CDR1 is SGHRS, CDR2 YFSETQ. With V trimmed by 3 bases and J by 10 bases, 7 bases remained unmatched. CDR3 sequence reads: CASSYRDSGSPLHF. In nucleotides, the CDR3 is TGCGCCAGCAGCTACAGGGACAGTGGATCACCCCTCCACTTT.

The CDR3 DNA sequence: TGTGCCAGCAGCCAAGAGTCCGGGGCAGGGGGAGGTCAGCCCCAGCATTTT. Residues: CASSQESGAGGGQPQHF. J is TRBJ1-5 and V is TRBV14; 7 bases agree with TRBD1. J gave up 6 bases and V 0 bases, and 11 bases lay outside the gene matches. The CDR3 length is 17 residues. Germline loops: CDR1 SGHDN, CDR2 FVKESK.

A few counts support this clone. This CDR3 is CASSSGHTNQPQHF. CDR3 coding DNA: TGTGCCAGTAGTTCGGGACATACGAATCAGCCCCAGCATTTT. This chain uses TRBV19 with TRBJ1-5; tentatively, D is TRBD1 (6 bases). The CDR3 has 14 amino acids. Germline V lookup: CDR1 LNHDA, CDR2 SQIVND (reference sequence). V was pared by 5 bases and J by 4 bases, with 12 bases between.

The J gene is TRBJ2-1, the V gene TRBV5-1, with D uncertain. The CDR3 length is 12 residues. V was shortened by 2 bases and J by 8 bases, with 8 bases between the two germline ends. Per the germline V gene, CDR1 is SGHRS and CDR2 is YFSETQ. The CDR3 region is CASSFAGYEQFF. In DNA form, the CDR3 reads TGCGCCAGCAGCTTCGCTGGCTATGAGCAGTTCTTC.

This clone was seen just once. V and J are TRBV30 and TRBJ2-7; no clear D. This CDR3 spans 12 amino acids. Per germline, CDR1 GTSNPN and CDR2 SVGIG (reference sequence). V was trimmed by 0 bases and J by 4 bases, leaving 7 bases between them. This CDR3 is CAWSVSGYEQYF. CDR3 DNA: TGTGCCTGGAGTGTGTCAGGATACGAGCAGTACTTC.

The J gene is TRBJ1-1, the V gene TRBV4-1, with D possibly being TRBD1 (6 bases). The germline V gene encodes CDR1 MGHRA and CDR2 YSYEKL. V lost 1 base to trimming and J lost 5 bases, with 17 bases between them. CDR3 length equals 16 residues. Written as DNA, the CDR3 is TGCGCCAGCAGCCAAGTTGGGGGGGGCGCGGGAACTGAAGCTTTCTTT. This sequence encodes CASSQVGGGAGTEAFF.

This clone was counted once. This rearrangement joins TRBV5-6 to TRBJ1-1; D remains ambiguous. The CDR3 has 14 residues. Trimming removed 2 bases at V and 1 base at J, with 9 bases between. Germline V CDR1 and CDR2: SGHDT, YYEEEE. In DNA, the CDR3 is TGTGCCAGCAGCTTAACAGCAGCGAACACTGAAGCTTTCTTT. Translation gives CASSLTAANTEAFF. The whole variable domain, remainder taken from reference TRBV5-6 and TRBJ1-1, is DAGVTQSPTHLIKTRGQQVTLRCSPKSGHDTVSWYQQALGQGPQFIFQYYEEEERQRGNFPDRFSGHQFPNYSSELNVNALLLGDSALYLCASSLTAANTEAFFGQGTRLTVV.

The chain couples TRBV29-1 to TRBJ2-3; TRBD1 is a possible D gene (6 bases). Trimming stripped 4 bases from V and 2 bases from J, with 7 bases between. CDR1 is SQVTM, CDR2 ANQGSEA, per germline. CDR3 size: 12 residues. CDR3 nucleotides: TGCAGCGTTGGGACAGACACAGATACGCAGTATTTT. Translation: CSVGTDTDTQYF.

DNA for the CDR3: TGTGCCAGCAGCTTGGCTGGGGGGATGGGGAACACTGAAGCTTTCTTT. Protein: CASSLAGGMGNTEAFF. The chain combines TRBV5-4 with TRBJ1-1; D possibly corresponds to TRBD1 (5 bases). Trimming removed 0 bases from V and 1 base from J, with 13 bases in between. The germline V gene has CDR1 SGHNT and CDR2 YYREEE (reference sequence). This CDR3 comprises 16 residues.

In this sample, this clone turned up once. The gene calls are TRBV6-5 and TRBJ1-1, with a tentative D call TRBD1 (6 bases). Germline lookup yields CDR1 MNHEY and CDR2 SVGAGI. V was cut by 4 bases and J by 0 bases, with 9 bases left in between. The CDR3 totals 14 residues. CDR3 in amino acids: CASSSGQMNTEAFF. CDR3 sequence (DNA): TGTGCCAGCAGTTCTGGACAGATGAACACTGAAGCTTTCTTT.

This clone was counted once. The genes are TRBV10-3 and TRBJ2-2, with TRBD1 identical over 8 bases. The CDR3 is made up of 15 amino acids. Germline V gene data show CDR1 as ENHRY and CDR2 as SYGVKD. The V gene end was trimmed by 6 bases and the J gene end by 6 bases; junction bases not matched to a gene: 9. This CDR3 is CAIRDRAWRAGELFF. In DNA form, the CDR3 reads TGTGCCATCAGGGACAGGGCTTGGAGGGCCGGGGAGCTGTTTTTT.

As regards this clone: The same CDR3 arises from other DNA sequences in this sample as well. The chain employs TRBV3-1 (or the pseudogene TRBV3-2) and TRBJ1-3, with D hard to call. Looked up from germline, CDR1 is LGHDT and CDR2 is YNNKEL (reference sequence). CDR3 size: 14 residues. With 1 base removed from V and 0 bases from J, the gap between germline ends came to 4 bases. In nucleotides, the CDR3 is TGTGCCAGCAGCCAAGGTCACTCTGGAAACACCATATATTTT. This gives the protein CASSQGHSGNTIYF.

The V gene is TRBV14, the J gene TRBJ2-7; 12 bases agree with TRBD1. This CDR3 region has 16 residues. J gave up 6 bases and V 3 bases, and 9 bases lay outside the gene matches. CDR1 SGHDN and CDR2 FVKESK come from the germline V gene. CDR3 loop: CASSQAGTGGAGEQYF. CDR3 DNA sequence: TGTGCCAGCAGCCAGGCCGGGACAGGGGGCGCAGGCGAGCAGTACTTC. The complete variable domain, with remaining parts taken from reference TRBV14 and TRBJ2-7, reads EAGVTQFPSHSVIEKGQTVTLRCDPISGHDNLYWYRRVMGKEIKFLLHFVKESKQDESGMPNNRFLAERTGGTYSTLKVQPAELEDSGVYFCASSQAGTGGAGEQYFGPGTRLTVT.

This chain uses TRBV10-3 with TRBJ1-6; 10 positions match TRBD1. The CDR3 is made up of 14 amino acids. The V segment lost 8 bases and the J segment 6 bases; nucleotides outside the gene matches: 4. Germline V gene lookup returns CDR1 ENHRY and CDR2 SYGVKD. CDR3 DNA: TGTGCCATCGGACAGGGGGATCGTAATTCACCCCTCCACTTT. It encodes CAIGQGDRNSPLHF.

The rearrangement joins TRBV9 to TRBJ1-3, with D unresolved. Germline values: CDR1 SGDLS, CDR2 YYNGEE. The CDR3 sequence is 12 residues long. V was trimmed by 4 bases and J by 6 bases, leaving 8 bases between them. The CDR3 loop reads CASSPRVNTIYF. The CDR3 DNA sequence: TGTGCCAGCAGCCCCCGTGTAAACACCATATATTTT.

The chain links TRBV14 to TRBJ2-5; D is undetermined. V was shortened by 1 base and J by 5 bases, with 5 bases between the two germline ends. The CDR3 has 12 amino acids. Germline CDR1 reads SGHDN; CDR2 reads FVKESK. The CDR3 DNA sequence: TGTGCCAGCAGCCAAGTAAGCGAGACCCAGTACTTC. It encodes CASSQVSETQYF.

V usage is TRBV7-9 and J usage is TRBJ2-2; D remains ambiguous. Germline-derived CDR1 and CDR2 are SEHNR and FQNEAQ (reference sequence). The CDR3 has 13 residues. Trimming removed 1 base from V and 5 bases from J, with 5 bases in between. The CDR3 sequence is CASSLESTGELFF. CDR3 DNA sequence: TGTGCCAGCAGCTTAGAATCTACCGGGGAGCTGTTTTTT.

In this sample, this clone turned up a few times. The CDR3 coding sequence is TGTGCCAGCAGTGAAGAGCGGGACGGCGGAAACATTCAGTACTTC. Encoded protein: CASSEERDGGNIQYF. V gene TRBV2 combines with J gene TRBJ2-4, with TRBD2 matching over 7 bases. The CDR3 covers 15 residues. V gave up 1 base and J gave up 6 bases; unmatched junction bases: 6. Germline CDR1 and CDR2: SNHLY and FYNNEI.

In DNA form, the CDR3 reads TGCGCCAGCAGCCCCCCCGGGACAGGGAGATACGAGCAGTACTTC. It specifies CASSPPGTGRYEQYF. The genes are TRBV5-1 and TRBJ2-7; 9 bases map to TRBD1. Unmatched junction bases numbered 9, after V lost 4 bases and J lost 4 bases. CDR1 and CDR2 from the germline V gene are SGHRS and YFSETQ. This CDR3 has 15 amino acids.

The J gene is TRBJ1-1, the V gene TRBV6-5; the D is unclear. This CDR3 comprises 15 residues. Trimming took 6 bases from V and 3 from J, leaving 17 bases between them. CDR1 is MNHEY, CDR2 SVGAGI, per germline. CDR3 bases: TGTGCCAGCAGGGCGGGCAGGCCGCGAGACACTGAAGCTTTCTTT. Its translation is CASRAGRPRDTEAFF.

The chain recombines TRBV10-2 with TRBJ2-5, with TRBD1 identical over 7 bases. V trimming: 5 bases; J trimming: 5 bases; junction bases outside the gene matches: 14. The CDR3 is 16 residues long. The germline V gene has CDR1 WSHSY and CDR2 SAAADI. The CDR3 nucleotides are TGCGCCAGCAGTTTTCAAAAGACAGGGCTCGGGGAGACCCAGTACTTC. Protein: CASSFQKTGLGETQYF.

The rearrangement joins TRBV9 to TRBJ1-1; D is uncertain. The CDR3 totals 17 residues. V shed 0 bases and J shed 0 bases, with 15 bases lying between them. The germline CDR1 and CDR2 sequences are SGDLS and YYNGEE. The CDR3 nucleotides read TGTGCCAGCAGCGTAGAGTTTACCCTGGGCGTGAACACTGAAGCTTTCTTT. It specifies CASSVEFTLGVNTEAFF.

The J gene is TRBJ1-5, the V gene TRBV4-2; TRBD1 is a possible D gene (5 bases). CDR1 and CDR2 (germline): LGHNA, YNFKEQ. This CDR3 is built from 15 residues. Trimming cost V 0 bases and J 4 bases, with 10 bases left between them. The CDR3 is CASSQEWRGNQPQHF. The CDR3 region has the DNA TGTGCCAGCAGCCAAGAATGGAGGGGTAATCAGCCCCAGCATTTT.

Turning to this clone: Different DNA sequences within this sample yield the same CDR3. This chain links TRBV2 with TRBJ2-4; TRBD2 is a possible D gene (5 bases). Germline CDR1 SNHLY, CDR2 FYNNEI. This CDR3 has 14 residues. V was shortened by 4 bases and J by 2 bases, with 9 bases between the two germline ends. The CDR3 coding sequence is TGTGCCAGCAGTGGCTCGGGGACCAAAAACATTCAGTACTTC. Its protein is CASSGSGTKNIQYF.

The V gene is TRBV20-1, the J gene TRBJ1-1, with a possible D match to TRBD1 (6 bases). Trimming took 4 bases from V and 11 from J, leaving 14 bases between them. CDR1 and CDR2 (germline): DFQATT, SNEGSKA (reference sequence). This CDR3 has 11 residues. CDR3 region: CSAKQGLGAFF. The CDR3, as DNA: TGCAGTGCTAAGCAGGGGCTGGGGGCTTTCTTT.

V is TRBV2 and J is TRBJ1-6, with TRBD1 matching over 9 bases. This CDR3 is 16 amino acids long. Germline values: CDR1 SNHLY, CDR2 FYNNEI. The V and J ends lost 6 bases and 7 bases, in that order; junction bases with no gene match: 10. The CDR3: CASRLPGQGRNSPLHF. The CDR3 DNA reads as TGTGCCAGCAGGCTCCCGGGACAGGGCCGGAATTCACCCCTCCACTTT. Combining the CDR3 with reference TRBV2 and TRBJ1-6 gives the whole variable domain EPEVTQTPSHQVTQMGQEVILRCVPISNHLYFYWYRQILGQKVEFLVSFYNNEISEKSEIFDDQFSVERPDGSNFTLKIRSTKLEDSAMYFCASRLPGQGRNSPLHFGNGTRLTVT.